Below, 24 T cell receptor beta chains from the same sample are listed, as sequenced in a study of blood T cell repertoires in COVID-19. The assay was immunoSEQ multiplex PCR, and TCRdb's table has in-frame clones only and misses some. The table has 150,000 to 200,000 clones, about 78% seen once; the top ten hold approximately 15%. Sequencing input: PBMCs or T cells enriched from blood (not recorded which). Receptors were obtained from a woman aged 45-60 years who had recovered from COVID-19.

This clone was seen a few times. The chain links TRBV9 to TRBJ2-1, with 12 bases fitting TRBD2. CDR1 is SGDLS and CDR2 is YYNGEE in the germline V gene. CDR3 length: 17 residues. V lost 2 bases, J lost 6 bases, and 9 bases stayed unmatched. The CDR3 coding sequence is TGTGCCAGCAGCGTGGACACTAGCGGGGGGCCCTTCAATGAGCAGTTCTTC. Amino acid sequence: CASSVDTSGGPFNEQFF.

The sample holds a few counts of this clone. The chain joins TRBV6-1 to TRBJ1-5, with D possibly being TRBD1 (6 bases). Trimming took off 3 bases at V and 6 bases at J, with 21 bases between the two ends. Germline-derived CDR1 and CDR2 are MNHNS and SASEGT. The CDR3 runs 17 residues. The CDR3 protein is CASSDALGGARGQPQHF. CDR3 bases: TGTGCCAGCAGTGACGCGTTGGGGGGGGCGCGGGGTCAGCCCCAGCATTTT.

There are a few counts of this clone. This chain uses TRBV10-3 with TRBJ1-1; tentative D call: TRBD1 (6 bases). The CDR3 has 16 amino acids. Germline loops: CDR1 ENHRY, CDR2 SYGVKD. The V end was cut by 3 bases, the J end by 0 bases, with 14 bases between. The CDR3 nucleotides read TGTGCCATCAGTGAAGAGCAGGGGAACATGAACACTGAAGCTTTCTTT. It codes for CAISEEQGNMNTEAFF.

Note on this clone: One end of the junction does not line up with germline, which may come from a read error. The same CDR3 arises from other DNA sequences in this sample as well. The CDR3 protein is CASSVNGGRHTGELFF. CDR3 in DNA: TGTGCCAGCAGCGTAAATGGCGGGAGACACACTGGGGAGCTGTTTTTT. J is TRBJ2-2 and V is TRBV9; TRBD2 matches at 7 bases. The CDR3 spans 16 residues. Germline V gives CDR1 SGDLS, CDR2 YYNGEE.

J is TRBJ2-5 and V is TRBV27; 8 bases are a match to TRBD2. This CDR3 is built from 16 residues. Looked up from germline, CDR1 is MNHEY and CDR2 is SMNVEV (reference sequence). Trimming removed 4 bases from V and 0 bases from J; junction bases left unmatched: 7. The CDR3: CASSSRDGRDQETQYF. The CDR3 region has the DNA TGTGCCAGCAGTTCCCGAGACGGGAGGGACCAAGAGACCCAGTACTTC.

The chain has TRBV25-1 and TRBJ1-1; D is undetermined. This CDR3 region has 11 residues. Trimming took off 9 bases at V and 1 base at J, with 6 bases between the two ends. Germline assignment: CDR1 MGHDK and CDR2 SYGVNS. CDR3 amino acids: CASRRNTEAFF. CDR3 bases: TGTGCCAGTAGAAGGAACACTGAAGCTTTCTTT.

The CDR3 here is CASRTQGGGTGGSPLHF. CDR3 DNA: TGTGCCAGCCGCACTCAGGGGGGCGGGACAGGGGGTTCACCCCTCCACTTT. The chain employs TRBV28 and TRBJ1-6; 11 nucleotides align to TRBD1. The CDR3 length is 17 residues. The germline V gene encodes CDR1 MDHEN and CDR2 SYDVKM. Trimming cost V 8 bases and J 9 bases; bases outside gene matches: 15.

On this clone: Other nucleotide sequences in the sample specify the same CDR3. In DNA, the CDR3 is TGTGCCAGCAGCCTCAAGGCAGGGCGGATTCAAGAGACCCAGTACTTC. Amino acids: CASSLKAGRIQETQYF. The chain has TRBV7-2 and TRBJ2-5; the D gene is possibly TRBD1 (5 bases). V was shortened by 5 bases and J by 2 bases, with 18 bases between the two germline ends. The CDR3 contains 16 residues. Per the germline V gene, CDR1 is SGHTA and CDR2 is FQGNSA.

J is TRBJ2-2 and V is TRBV3-1 (or the pseudogene TRBV3-2); D is uncertain. Deletions cut 0 bases from V and 5 bases from J, with 10 bases between. Germline CDR1 and CDR2: LGHDT and YNNKEL (reference sequence). This CDR3 has 15 amino acids. The CDR3: CASSQDPPRTGELFF. The DNA for the CDR3 is TGTGCCAGCAGCCAAGATCCTCCTAGAACCGGGGAGCTGTTTTTT.

The rearrangement joins TRBV5-1 to TRBJ2-2; TRBD1 agrees at 9 bases. From germline, CDR1 is SGHRS and CDR2 YFSETQ. The junction had 5 bases not matched to a gene; V was cut back by 4 bases and J by 1 base. This CDR3 region has 16 residues. The chain's CDR3 is CASSIGTGRNTGELFF. CDR3 bases: TGCGCCAGCAGCATCGGGACAGGGAGGAACACCGGGGAGCTGTTTTTT.

This clone was counted only a few times. J is TRBJ2-5 and V is TRBV5-8; 8 positions agree with TRBD1. The CDR3 has 16 amino acids. Germline CDR1 SGHTS, CDR2 YDEGEE. V was pared by 0 bases and J by 5 bases, with 9 bases of the junction left unmatched. The CDR3 nucleotides read TGTGCCAGCAGCTTGGGAGGACAGGGTAGTCGGGAGACCCAGTACTTC. Translating gives CASSLGGQGSRETQYF. Using reference TRBV5-8 and TRBJ2-5 for the parts outside the CDR3, the full variable domain is EAGVTQSPTHLIKTRGQQATLRCSPISGHTSVYWYQQALGLGLQFLLWYDEGEERNRGNFPPRFSGRQFPNYSSELNVNALELEDSALYLCASSLGGQGSRETQYFGPGTRLLVL.

The chain combines TRBV6-6 with TRBJ2-3; possibly TRBD2 for D (6 bases). This CDR3 has 15 amino acids. Germline CDR1 and CDR2: MNHNY and SVGAGI (reference sequence). V shed 1 base and J shed 0 bases, with 8 bases lying between them. The CDR3 loop reads CASSYFRGSTDTQYF. In nucleotides, the CDR3 is TGTGCCAGCAGTTACTTTCGGGGGAGCACAGATACGCAGTATTTT.

V usage is TRBV2 and J usage is TRBJ2-1; no firm D call. The CDR3 covers 14 residues. The V and J ends lost 2 bases and 7 bases respectively, with 12 bases between them. Germline CDR1 reads SNHLY; CDR2 reads FYNNEI. Here the CDR3 reads CASSEYRIGNEQFF. In nucleotides, the CDR3 is TGTGCCAGCAGTGAATATCGCATCGGGAATGAGCAGTTCTTC.

V gene TRBV6-6 combines with J gene TRBJ2-7, with TRBD1 identical over 9 bases. CDR1 and CDR2 (germline): MNHNY, SVGAGI (reference sequence). The V and J ends lost 3 bases and 5 bases, in that order; junction bases with no gene match: 8. The CDR3 is made up of 15 amino acids. The CDR3 DNA reads TGTGCCAGCAGTTATCCCACAGGGGGCTCGAACGAGCAGTACTTC. Translating it yields CASSYPTGGSNEQYF.

The gene calls are TRBV27 and TRBJ2-2; D possibly corresponds to TRBD2 (6 bases). V dropped 5 bases and J dropped 6 bases, with 22 bases sitting between them. The CDR3 has 17 amino acids. Germline V gene sequence: CDR1 MNHEY, CDR2 SMNVEV (reference sequence). The CDR3 DNA reads as TGTGCCAGCAGTCCCCGGGTGGGGGGAGAAGGAGCCGGGGAGCTGTTTTTT. Translated: CASSPRVGGEGAGELFF.

This clone was counted only a few times. The V gene is TRBV3-1 (or the pseudogene TRBV3-2), the J gene TRBJ1-6; the match to TRBD1 covers 7 bases. The V segment lost 5 bases and the J segment 15 bases; nucleotides outside the gene matches: 10. The germline V gene encodes CDR1 LGHDT and CDR2 YNNKEL (reference sequence). The length of the CDR3 is 13 residues. The CDR3 sequence: CASSLSQGGRLHF. In DNA form, the CDR3 reads TGTGCCAGCAGCTTATCCCAGGGGGGCCGCCTCCACTTT.

This clone occurred a few times. The rearrangement uses TRBV29-1 and TRBJ1-2, with TRBD1 matching 7 bases. CDR3 length: 13 residues. Germline V gene sequence: CDR1 SQVTM, CDR2 ANQGSEA. V shed 6 bases and J 5 bases; nucleotides not matched to a gene: 9. The CDR3 spells CSVPYAGGYGYTF. CDR3 sequence (DNA): TGCAGCGTCCCCTACGCAGGGGGGTATGGCTACACCTTC.

The genes are TRBV5-6 and TRBJ1-4; unclear D gene. The germline V gene has CDR1 SGHDT and CDR2 YYEEEE. This CDR3 comprises 13 residues. The ends were cut back, 0 bases at V and 4 bases at J, with 4 bases in the middle. The DNA for the CDR3 is TGTGCCAGCAGCTTGGGGAGTAATGAAAAACTGTTTTTT. Its protein is CASSLGSNEKLFF.

This clone was observed a single time. The rearrangement joins TRBV28 to TRBJ1-4, with TRBD1 matching 8 bases. CDR3 length: 15 amino acids. Losses at the gene ends were 6 bases for V and 2 bases for J; bases not matched to a gene: 5. In germline, CDR1 is MDHEN, CDR2 SYDVKM. The CDR3 nucleotides are TGTGCCAGCAGCCGAGACAGGGGTACTAATGAAAAACTGTTTTTT. This translates into CASSRDRGTNEKLFF.

This chain connects TRBV30 to TRBJ2-7; tentatively, D is TRBD2 (5 bases). CDR3 length: 14 amino acids. The germline V gene encodes CDR1 GTSNPN and CDR2 SVGIG (reference sequence). The germline V and J ends were trimmed by 4 bases and 4 bases, with 17 bases remaining between them. The CDR3 DNA is TGTGCCTGGACTCCCGGGGTAGGGTTGTACGAGCAGTACTTC. Translating gives CAWTPGVGLYEQYF.

This chain links TRBV10-3 with TRBJ2-2; D might be TRBD2 (5 bases). The CDR3 is 17 residues long. Germline lookup yields CDR1 ENHRY and CDR2 SYGVKD. V was cut by 5 bases and J by 1 base, with 17 bases left in between. The DNA of the CDR3 is TGTGCCATCAGTCCCGCCACGGGAACTGTGAACACCGGGGAGCTGTTTTTT. Its protein product is CAISPATGTVNTGELFF.

The chain combines TRBV3-1 (or the pseudogene TRBV3-2) with TRBJ1-6; D ambiguous. Germline V CDR1 and CDR2: LGHDT, YNNKEL (reference sequence). The V gene lost 4 bases and the J gene lost 10 bases, with 8 bases spanning the gap. The CDR3 spans 12 residues. CDR3 DNA: TGTGCCAGCAGCCCCGGAGGCTCACCCCTCCACTTT. Translating it yields CASSPGGSPLHF.

The genes are TRBV3-1 (or the pseudogene TRBV3-2) and TRBJ2-7; D is uncertain. V was trimmed by 2 bases and J by 5 bases, leaving 7 bases between them. The CDR3 is 12 residues long. The germline V gene has CDR1 LGHDT and CDR2 YNNKEL (reference sequence). DNA for the CDR3: TGTGCCAGCAGCCAACAGATTGACGAGCAGTACTTC. It is translated as CASSQQIDEQYF.

This clone was seen a few times. The gene calls are TRBV9 and TRBJ1-2; TRBD1 matches at 7 bases. The germline V gene has CDR1 SGDLS and CDR2 YYNGEE. The CDR3 is 13 residues long. Trimming cost V 3 bases and J 4 bases; bases outside gene matches: 3. The CDR3 bases are TGTGCCAGCAGCGCCGGGACAGCCTATGGCTACACCTTC. Amino acids: CASSAGTAYGYTF.